The clone carrying this TCR beta chain showed up just once. This sample is drawn from a study of blood T cell repertoires in COVID-19. Study overall: Spain, Italy and the United States supplied samples that represented acute and convalescent COVID-19. PBMCs, B-cell-depleted T cells, or T cells provided the cDNA or gDNA that made up the material.

The protocol was immunoSEQ multiplex PCR, while the TCRdb copy is restricted to in-frame clones and leaves out a portion. The table shows around 50,000 clones, with about 84% occurring only once. The source of this sequence is a woman in her fifties or sixties with acute or convalescent COVID-19. The sequenced sample consisted of peripheral blood.

In DNA form, the CDR3 reads TGTGCCAGCAGCCAAGGGGTACTAGCGGGGGGAGGTGAGCAGTTCTTC. This gives the protein CASSQGVLAGGGEQFF. The V and J genes are TRBV3-1 (or the pseudogene TRBV3-2) and TRBJ2-1, with 12 bases lining up with TRBD2. Germline V gene sequence: CDR1 LGHDT, CDR2 YNNKEL (reference sequence). V shed 1 base and J 9 bases; nucleotides not matched to a gene: 7. The CDR3 runs 16 residues.